The entry below gives a single T cell receptor beta chain sequence along with its context. Its target is unknown. Germline trimming cut 8 bases from V and 5 bases from J; bases unmatched to any gene: 11. This CDR3 is 14 amino acids long. Germline CDR1 and CDR2: SGHRS and YFSETQ. The sample comes from a study of beta chain features in type 1 diabetes. Study-wide results and limits: Across all four CD4+ subsets, people with type 1 diabetes showed modestly shorter TCRB CDR3s.

Expressed TCRB transcripts were sequenced, since all the RNA that had been isolated was reverse transcribed. Generated by immunoSEQ multiplex PCR, the TCRdb table keeps only in-frame clones and is missing some. The data show 40,000 to 65,000 clones, 55% to 80% seen once. The TCR was taken from a woman in her twenties or thirties with type 1 diabetes. Sequencing was carried out using stem cell memory CD4+ T cells from blood. The J gene is TRBJ1-1, the V gene TRBV5-1; TRBD1 matches at 8 bases. The CDR3 DNA reads TGCGCCAGTCTACCCGCAGGGGGCATGACTGAAGCTTTCTTT. Translation gives CASLPAGGMTEAFF.